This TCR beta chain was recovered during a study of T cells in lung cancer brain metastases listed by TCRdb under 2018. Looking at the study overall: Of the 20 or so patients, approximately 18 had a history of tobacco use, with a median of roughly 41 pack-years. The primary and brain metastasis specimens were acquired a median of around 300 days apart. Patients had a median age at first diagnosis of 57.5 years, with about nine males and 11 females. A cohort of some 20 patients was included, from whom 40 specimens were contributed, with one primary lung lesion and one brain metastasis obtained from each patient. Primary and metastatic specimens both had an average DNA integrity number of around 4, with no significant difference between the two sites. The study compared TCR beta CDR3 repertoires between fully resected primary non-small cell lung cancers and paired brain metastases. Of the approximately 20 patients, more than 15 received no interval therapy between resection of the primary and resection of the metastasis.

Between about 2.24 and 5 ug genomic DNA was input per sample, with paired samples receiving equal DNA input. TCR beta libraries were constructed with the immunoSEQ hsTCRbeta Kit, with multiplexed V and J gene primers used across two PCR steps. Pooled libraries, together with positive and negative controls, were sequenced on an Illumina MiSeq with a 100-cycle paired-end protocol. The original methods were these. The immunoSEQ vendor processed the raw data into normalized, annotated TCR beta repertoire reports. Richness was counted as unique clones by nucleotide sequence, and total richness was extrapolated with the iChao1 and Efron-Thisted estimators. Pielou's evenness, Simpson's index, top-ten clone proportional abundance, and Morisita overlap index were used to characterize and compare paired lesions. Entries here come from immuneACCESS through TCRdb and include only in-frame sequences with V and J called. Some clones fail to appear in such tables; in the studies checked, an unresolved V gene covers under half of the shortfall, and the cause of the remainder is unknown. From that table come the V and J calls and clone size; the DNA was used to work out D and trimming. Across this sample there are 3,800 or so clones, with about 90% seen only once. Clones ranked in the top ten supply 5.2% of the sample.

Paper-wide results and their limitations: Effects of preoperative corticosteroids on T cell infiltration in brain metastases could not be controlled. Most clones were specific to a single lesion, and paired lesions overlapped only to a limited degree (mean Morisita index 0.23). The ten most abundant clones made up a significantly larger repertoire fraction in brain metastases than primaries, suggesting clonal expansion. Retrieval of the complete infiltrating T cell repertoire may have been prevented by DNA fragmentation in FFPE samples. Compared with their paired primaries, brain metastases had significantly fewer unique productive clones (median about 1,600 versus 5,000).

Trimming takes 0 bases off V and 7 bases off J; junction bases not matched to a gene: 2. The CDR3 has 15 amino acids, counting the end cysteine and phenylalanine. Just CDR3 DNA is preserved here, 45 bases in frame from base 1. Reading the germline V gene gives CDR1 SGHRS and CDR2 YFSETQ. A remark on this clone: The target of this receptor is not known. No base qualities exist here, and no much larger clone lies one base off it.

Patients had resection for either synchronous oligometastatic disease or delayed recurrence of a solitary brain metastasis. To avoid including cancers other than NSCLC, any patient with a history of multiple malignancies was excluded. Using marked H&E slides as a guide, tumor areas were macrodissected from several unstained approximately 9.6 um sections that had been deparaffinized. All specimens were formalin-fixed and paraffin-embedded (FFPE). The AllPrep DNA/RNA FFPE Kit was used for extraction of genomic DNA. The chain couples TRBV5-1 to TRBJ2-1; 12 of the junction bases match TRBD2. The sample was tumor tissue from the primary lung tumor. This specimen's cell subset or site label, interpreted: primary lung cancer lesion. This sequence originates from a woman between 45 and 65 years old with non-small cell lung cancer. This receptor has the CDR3 CASSLELAGGNEQFF. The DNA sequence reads TGCGCCAGCAGCTTGGAACTAGCGGGGGGTAATGAGCAGTTCTTC.